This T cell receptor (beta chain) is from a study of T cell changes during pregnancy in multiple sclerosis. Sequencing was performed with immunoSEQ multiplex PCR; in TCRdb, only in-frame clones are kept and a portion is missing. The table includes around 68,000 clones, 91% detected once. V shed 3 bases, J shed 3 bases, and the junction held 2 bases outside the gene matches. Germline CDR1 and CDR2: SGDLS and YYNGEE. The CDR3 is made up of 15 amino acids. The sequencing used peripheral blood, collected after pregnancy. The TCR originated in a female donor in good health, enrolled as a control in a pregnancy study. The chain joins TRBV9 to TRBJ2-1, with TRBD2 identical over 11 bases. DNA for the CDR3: TGTGCCAGCAGCGGGGGACTAGCGGACTACAATGAGCAGTTCTTC. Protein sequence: CASSGGLADYNEQFF.